Below, 8 T cell receptor beta chains from the same sample are listed, as sequenced in a study of T-cell reconstitution after alpha-beta-depleted transplantation in children. A library of TCRbeta sequences, prepared with unique molecular identifiers, was generated. TCRdb itself ran the PCR reads through MiXCR, one entry per CDR3 protein. The data hold 300,000 to 400,000 distinct CDR3 sequences, with 16% observed a single time. The sequences come from PBMCs, mostly from graft donor cells, collected 360 days after TCRalphabeta/CD19-depleted stem cell transplant. The receptors originated from a male patient between 2 and 9 years old who had a stem cell transplant for acute lymphoblastic leukemia, so the T cells may come from the graft donor.

V is TRBV5-5 and J is TRBJ2-3; D remains ambiguous. Germline V CDR1 and CDR2: SGHKS, YYEKEE (reference sequence). The CDR3 is 14 amino acids. V lost 3 bases and J lost 2, with 10 bases in between. CDR3 DNA sequence: TGTGCCAGCAGCTCGGGCGGCGTCACAGATACGCAGTATTTT. Amino acids: CASSSGGVTDTQYF. The full variable domain, in which reference TRBV5-5 and TRBJ2-3 provide the parts outside the CDR3, is DAGVTQSPTHLIKTRGQQVTLRCSPISGHKSVSWYQQVLGQGPQFIFQYYEKEERGRGNFPDRFSARQFPNYSSELNVNALLLGDSALYLCASSSGGVTDTQYFGPGTRLTVL.

DNA of the CDR3: TGCAGTGCTAGGCCGGGACTAGAGGTATACGAGCAGTACTTC. It encodes CSARPGLEVYEQYF. The chain links TRBV20-1 to TRBJ2-7; 8 bases fit TRBD2. Germline V gene data show CDR1 as DFQATT and CDR2 as SNEGSKA (reference sequence). The CDR3 totals 14 residues. V was pared by 3 bases and J by 4 bases, with 8 bases of the junction left unmatched.

The rearrangement links TRBV12-3 or TRBV12-4 to TRBJ2-5; D may be TRBD1 or TRBD2 (6 bases each). Trimming took 6 bases from V and 4 from J, leaving 15 bases between them. The CDR3 runs 14 residues. The CDR3 DNA reads as TGTGCCAGCAGCCGTCAACAGGGAGGAGAGACCCAGTACTTC. Its protein product is CASSRQQGGETQYF.

V is TRBV5-1 and J is TRBJ1-3, with 7 bases lining up with TRBD1. From germline, CDR1 is SGHRS and CDR2 YFSETQ. With 4 bases clipped from V and 2 bases from J, the junction kept 6 bases outside the gene matches. This CDR3 has 15 residues. For the CDR3, the DNA is TGCGCCAGCAGCCTTCAGGGGGTAGCTGGAAACACCATATATTTT. It translates to CASSLQGVAGNTIYF.

This clonotype showed up just a few times. The chain is built from TRBV27 and TRBJ2-7, with 8 bases matching TRBD2. CDR3 length equals 15 residues. CDR1 and CDR2 (germline): MNHEY, SMNVEV (reference sequence). V was clipped by 5 bases and J by 2 bases; unmatched bases: 8. CDR3 DNA: TGTGCCAGCAGTCCGAAGACTAGCGCTACCTACGAGCAGTACTTC. Translation: CASSPKTSATYEQYF.

This clonotype occurred a few times. This sequence joins TRBV9 and TRBJ2-7; 8 bases fit TRBD2. The CDR3 spans 15 residues. CDR1 SGDLS and CDR2 YYNGEE come from the germline V gene. V lost 1 base to trimming and J lost 0 bases; unmatched junction nucleotides: 3. Here the CDR3 reads CASSVSTSGSYEQYF. The CDR3 DNA follows: TGTGCCAGCAGCGTATCAACTAGCGGCTCCTACGAGCAGTACTTC.

Many counts were recorded for this clonotype. The rearrangement links TRBV29-1 to TRBJ2-3, with 10 bases matching TRBD1. This CDR3 spans 12 amino acids. The V gene's germline CDR1 is SQVTM and CDR2 ANQGSEA. After removal of 3 bases from V and 6 bases from J, the junction contained 0 bases not matched to a gene. CDR3 sequence (DNA): TGCAGCGTTGAGGGACAGGGGGATACGCAGTATTTT. Its protein product is CSVEGQGDTQYF.

V is TRBV11-2 and J is TRBJ1-1; D is unresolved. This CDR3 is built from 13 residues. The V gene lost 1 base and the J gene lost 6 bases, with 9 bases spanning the gap. Per germline, CDR1 SGHAT and CDR2 FQNNGV. This chain's CDR3 is CASSLVKSSEAFF. CDR3 DNA: TGTGCCAGCAGCTTAGTCAAAAGCTCTGAAGCTTTCTTT. Looking up the rest from reference TRBV11-2 and TRBJ1-1 gives the full variable domain: EAGVAQSPRYKIIEKRQSVAFWCNPISGHATLYWYQQILGQGPKLLIQFQNNGVVDDSQLPKDRFSAERLKGVDSTLKIQPAKLEDSAVYLCASSLVKSSEAFFGQGTRLTVV.